These T cell receptor beta chains were read from a single sample in a study of regulatory T cells in long-lasting Graves disease. TCRdb reprocessed the multiplex PCR reads via MiXCR and lists one record per CDR3 protein. Of about 620,000 distinct CDR3 sequences in the sample, roughly 15% were seen once. The same data also contributed to another study, on T cells in Graves' hyperthyroidism and ophthalmopathy.

The sequencing used peripheral blood mononuclear cells (PBMCs), collected at new diagnosis, from a patient treated with antithyroid drugs. The receptors stem from a woman in her 30s with Graves disease. Both conserved end residues are part of each CDR3. D genes are given only for firm matches. Not all rows give a size; the values are once, few, many and, for expanded clones, a class.

>TRBJ1-1|TRBV6-1|.|many
CASSRQGFDTEAFF
>TRBJ1-1|TRBV11-2|.|many
CASRRMNTEAFF
>TRBJ2-3|TRBV5-1|.|.
CASSGGYAGDTDTQYF
>TRBJ1-5|TRBV20-1|.|many
CSARVGAGQPQHF
>TRBJ2-7|TRBV20-1|TRBD2|few
CSARDPVTSGGYEQYF
>TRBJ1-6|TRBV30|.|.
CAWSVRQLNSPLHF
>TRBJ2-1|TRBV2|TRBD1|many
CASSKDRGAYNEQFF
>TRBJ2-2|TRBV20-1|.|many
CSARDPGSGPSGGELFF
>TRBJ2-6|TRBV5-1|TRBD1|.
CASSQNTGASGANVLTF
>TRBJ1-4|TRBV4-2|.|.
CASSQAKTATNEKLFF
>TRBJ2-1|TRBV27|TRBD2|many
CASSILAGGNEQFF
>TRBJ2-2|TRBV7-8|.|many
CASSWDVFGTGELFF
>TRBJ1-4|TRBV7-7|.|.
CASSPNVAGELFF
>TRBJ2-7|TRBV7-2|.|many
CASSLQRGAYEQYF
>TRBJ2-5|TRBV2|.|many
CASSPFGAQETQYF